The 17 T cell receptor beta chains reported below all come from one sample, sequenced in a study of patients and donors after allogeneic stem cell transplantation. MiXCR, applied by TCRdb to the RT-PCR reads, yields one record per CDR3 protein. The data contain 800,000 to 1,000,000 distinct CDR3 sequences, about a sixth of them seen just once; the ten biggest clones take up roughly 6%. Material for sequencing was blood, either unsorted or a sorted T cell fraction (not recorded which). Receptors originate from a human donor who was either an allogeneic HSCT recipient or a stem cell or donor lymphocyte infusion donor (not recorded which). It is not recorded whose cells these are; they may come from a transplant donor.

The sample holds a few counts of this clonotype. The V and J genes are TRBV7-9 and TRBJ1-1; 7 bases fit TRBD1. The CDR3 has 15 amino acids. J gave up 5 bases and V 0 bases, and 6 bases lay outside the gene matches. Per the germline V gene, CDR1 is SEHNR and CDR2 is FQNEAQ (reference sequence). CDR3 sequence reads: CASSLASGGWTEAFF. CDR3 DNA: TGTGCCAGCAGCTTAGCATCAGGGGGGTGGACTGAAGCTTTCTTT.

The CDR3 bases are TGTGCCAGCAGCTTAGTCCGGACAGGGTACTATGGCTACACCTTC. As protein: CASSLVRTGYYGYTF. V usage is TRBV11-2 and J usage is TRBJ1-2, with TRBD1 matching 8 bases. This CDR3 has 15 residues. After removal of 1 base from V and 3 bases from J, the junction contained 4 bases not matched to a gene. CDR1 and CDR2 (germline): SGHAT, FQNNGV.

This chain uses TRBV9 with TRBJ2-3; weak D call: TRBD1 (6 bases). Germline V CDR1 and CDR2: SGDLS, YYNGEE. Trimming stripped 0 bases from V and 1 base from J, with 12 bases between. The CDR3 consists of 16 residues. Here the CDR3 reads CASSVEPRGRTDTQYF. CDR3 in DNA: TGTGCCAGCAGCGTAGAACCCAGGGGCCGCACAGATACGCAGTATTTT.

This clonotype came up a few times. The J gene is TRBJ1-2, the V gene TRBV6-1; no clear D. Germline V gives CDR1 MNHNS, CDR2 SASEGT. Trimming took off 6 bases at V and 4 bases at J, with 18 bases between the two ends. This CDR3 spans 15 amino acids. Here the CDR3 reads CASSKPAGRAYGYTF. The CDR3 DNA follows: TGTGCCAGCAGCAAACCGGCAGGCCGGGCCTATGGCTACACCTTC.

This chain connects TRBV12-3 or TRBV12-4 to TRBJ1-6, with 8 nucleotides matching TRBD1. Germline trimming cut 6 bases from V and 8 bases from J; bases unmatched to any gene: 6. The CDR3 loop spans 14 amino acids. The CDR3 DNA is TGTGCCAGCAGCCCCCGGACAGGGCATTCACCCCTCCACTTT. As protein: CASSPRTGHSPLHF.

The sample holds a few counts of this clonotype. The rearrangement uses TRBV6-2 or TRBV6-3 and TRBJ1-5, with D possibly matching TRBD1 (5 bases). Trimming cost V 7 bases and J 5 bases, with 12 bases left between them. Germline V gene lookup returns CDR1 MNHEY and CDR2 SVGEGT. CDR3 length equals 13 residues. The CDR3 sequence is CASTEGPHQPQHF. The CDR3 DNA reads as TGTGCCAGCACGGAGGGGCCTCATCAGCCCCAGCATTTT.

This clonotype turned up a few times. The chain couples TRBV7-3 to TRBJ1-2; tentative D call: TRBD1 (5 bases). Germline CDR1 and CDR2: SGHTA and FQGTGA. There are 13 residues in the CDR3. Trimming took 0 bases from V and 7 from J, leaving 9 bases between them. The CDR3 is CASSLTRDGGYTF. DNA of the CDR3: TGTGCCAGCAGCTTAACCAGGGACGGTGGCTACACCTTC.

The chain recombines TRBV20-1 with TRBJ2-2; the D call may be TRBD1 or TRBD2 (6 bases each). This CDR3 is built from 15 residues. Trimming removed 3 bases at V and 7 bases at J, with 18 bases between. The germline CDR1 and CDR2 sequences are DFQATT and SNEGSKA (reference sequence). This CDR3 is CSAREGTRGFGELFF. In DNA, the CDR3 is TGCAGTGCTAGGGAGGGAACTAGGGGGTTCGGGGAGCTGTTTTTT.

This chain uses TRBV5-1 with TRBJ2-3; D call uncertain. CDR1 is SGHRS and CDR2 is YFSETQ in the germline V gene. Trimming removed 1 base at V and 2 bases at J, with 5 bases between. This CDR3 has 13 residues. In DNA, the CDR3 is TGCGCCAGCAGCTTGTTCCCCACAGATACGCAGTATTTT. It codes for CASSLFPTDTQYF. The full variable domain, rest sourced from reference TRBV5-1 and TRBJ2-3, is KAGVTQTPRYLIKTRGQQVTLSCSPISGHRSVSWYQQTPGQGLQFLFEYFSETQRNKGNFPGRFSGRQFSNSRSEMNVSTLELGDSALYLCASSLFPTDTQYFGPGTRLTVL.

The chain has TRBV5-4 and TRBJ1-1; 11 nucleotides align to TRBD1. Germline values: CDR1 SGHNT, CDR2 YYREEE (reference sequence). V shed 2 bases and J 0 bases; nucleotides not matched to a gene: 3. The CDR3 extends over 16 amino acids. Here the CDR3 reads CASSFGQGAMNTEAFF. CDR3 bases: TGTGCCAGCAGCTTTGGACAGGGGGCGATGAACACTGAAGCTTTCTTT.

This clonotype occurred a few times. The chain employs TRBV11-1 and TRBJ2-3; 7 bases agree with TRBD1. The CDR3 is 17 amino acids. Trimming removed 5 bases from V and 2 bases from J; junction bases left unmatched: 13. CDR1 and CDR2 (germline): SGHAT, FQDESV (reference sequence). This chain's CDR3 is CASSNLPGQTFTDTQYF. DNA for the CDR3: TGTGCCAGCAGCAACCTACCGGGACAGACATTCACAGATACGCAGTATTTT.

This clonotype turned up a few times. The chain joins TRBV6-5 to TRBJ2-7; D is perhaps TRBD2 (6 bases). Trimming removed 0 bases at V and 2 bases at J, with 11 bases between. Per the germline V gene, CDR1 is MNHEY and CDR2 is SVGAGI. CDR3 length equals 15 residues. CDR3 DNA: TGTGCCAGCAGTTACTCGGGGCGGGGAACCTACGAGCAGTACTTC. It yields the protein CASSYSGRGTYEQYF.

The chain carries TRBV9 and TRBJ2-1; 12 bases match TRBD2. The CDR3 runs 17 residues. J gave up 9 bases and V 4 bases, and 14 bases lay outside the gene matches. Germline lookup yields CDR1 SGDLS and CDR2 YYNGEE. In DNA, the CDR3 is TGTGCCAGCAGCCCTCCTCTAGCGGGAGGGGGCCAGGGTGAGCAGTTCTTC. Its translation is CASSPPLAGGGQGEQFF.

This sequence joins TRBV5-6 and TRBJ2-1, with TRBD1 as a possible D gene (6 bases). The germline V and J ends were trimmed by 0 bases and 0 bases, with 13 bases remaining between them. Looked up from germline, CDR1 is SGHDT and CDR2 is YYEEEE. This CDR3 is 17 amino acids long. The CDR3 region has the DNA TGTGCCAGCAGCTTGGTTATGAGGGACATCTCCTACAATGAGCAGTTCTTC. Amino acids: CASSLVMRDISYNEQFF.

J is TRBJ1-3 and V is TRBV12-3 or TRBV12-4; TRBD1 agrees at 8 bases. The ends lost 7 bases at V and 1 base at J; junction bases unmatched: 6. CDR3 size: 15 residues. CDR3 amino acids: CASTRTGLSGNTIYF. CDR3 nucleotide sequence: TGTGCCAGCACCCGGACAGGGTTGTCTGGAAACACCATATATTTT.

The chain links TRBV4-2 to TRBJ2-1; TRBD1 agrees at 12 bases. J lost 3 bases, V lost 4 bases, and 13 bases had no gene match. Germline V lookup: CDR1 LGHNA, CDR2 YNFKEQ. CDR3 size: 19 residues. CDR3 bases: TGTGCCAGCAGCCGAGGGACAGGGGGCACTAGCGGCAGCTACAATGAGCAGTTCTTC. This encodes CASSRGTGGTSGSYNEQFF.

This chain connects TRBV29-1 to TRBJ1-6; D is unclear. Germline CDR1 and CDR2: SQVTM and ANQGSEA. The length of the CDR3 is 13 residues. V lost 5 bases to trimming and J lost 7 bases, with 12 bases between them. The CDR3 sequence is CSVLEGTNSPLHF. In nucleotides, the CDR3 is TGCAGCGTTCTGGAGGGAACGAATTCACCCCTCCACTTT.